Following are 26 T cell receptor beta chains from one sample sequenced in a study of T cell responses to AZD1222 COVID-19 vaccine (dated by TCRdb to the early 2020s). The sample's time point label, in plain terms: about 28 days (+/-7) after the second vaccine dose. Receptors were amplified or captured by the immunoSEQ multiplex PCR assay. Drawn from immuneACCESS, this table holds only the in-frame rearrangements with V and J called that TCRdb kept. Clones are partly lost; checked studies trace under half to an unresolved V gene and leave the rest unexplained. A total of approximately 45,000 clones appear in this sample, around 88% of them only once. The top ten clonotypes cover approximately 25% of the sample. This material consisted of peripheral blood, taken 28 days after the second AZD1222 dose. The source of these receptors is an adult who received the AZD1222 COVID-19 vaccine.

This CDR3 reads CASWGREYGYTF. The CDR3 DNA reads as TGTGCCAGTTGGGGAAGAGAGTATGGCTACACCTTC. The chain links TRBV19 to TRBJ1-2; D ambiguous. CDR1 is LNHDA, CDR2 SQIVND, per germline (reference sequence). The CDR3 totals 12 residues. V was pared by 8 bases and J by 5 bases, with 12 bases between.

The chain combines TRBV9 with TRBJ1-2; 7 bases agree with TRBD1. CDR3 length equals 18 residues. Germline lookup yields CDR1 SGDLS and CDR2 YYNGEE. V dropped 1 base and J dropped 4; count of bases not matched to a gene: 16. This CDR3 is CASSVPGRPAPGGYGYTF. The CDR3 DNA reads TGTGCCAGCAGCGTACCGGGACGCCCGGCCCCAGGGGGCTATGGCTACACCTTC.

The chain joins TRBV30 to TRBJ1-5; D unclear. This CDR3 is 13 amino acids long. CDR1 is GTSNPN and CDR2 is SVGIG in the germline V gene (reference sequence). V was pared by 1 base and J by 5 bases, with 9 bases between. This CDR3 is CAWSASMDQPQHF. The CDR3 DNA follows: TGTGCCTGGAGTGCATCCATGGATCAGCCCCAGCATTTT. The full variable domain, rest sourced from reference TRBV30 and TRBJ1-5, is SQTIHQWPATLVQPVGSPLSLECTVEGTSNPNLYWYRQAAGRGLQLLFYSVGIGQISSEVPQNLSASRPQDRQFILSSKKLLLSDSGFYLCAWSASMDQPQHFGDGTRLSIL.

The chain uses TRBV5-8 and TRBJ1-2; D is ambiguous. Germline loops: CDR1 SGHTS, CDR2 YDEGEE. The V gene lost 0 bases and the J gene lost 4 bases, with 1 base spanning the gap. The CDR3 is 11 residues long. As DNA, the CDR3 is TGTGCCAGCAGCTTGGTCTATGGCTACACCTTC. Its translation is CASSLVYGYTF.

The chain combines TRBV11-3 with TRBJ2-7; 11 bases match TRBD1. V gave up 5 bases and J gave up 3 bases; unmatched junction bases: 3. This CDR3 has 14 amino acids. Per the germline V gene, CDR1 is SGHNT and CDR2 is YENEEA. CDR3 nucleotides: TGTGCCAGCAGCCTCGGGACAGGGGGCTACGAGCAGTACTTC. It is translated as CASSLGTGGYEQYF.

The chain has TRBV19 and TRBJ2-3; D is uncertain. Germline values: CDR1 LNHDA, CDR2 SQIVND (reference sequence). V lost 3 bases, J lost 1 base, and 17 bases lay in between. The CDR3 contains 17 residues. Written as DNA, the CDR3 is TGTGCCAGTAGTATTGATCCCCAGCCAACAGGCACAGATACGCAGTATTTT. This translates into CASSIDPQPTGTDTQYF.

J is TRBJ1-2 and V is TRBV7-3, with 7 bases matching TRBD1. This CDR3 comprises 16 residues. V shed 1 base and J 4 bases; nucleotides not matched to a gene: 9. The germline gives CDR1 SGHTA, CDR2 FQGTGA. In nucleotides, the CDR3 is TGTGCCAGCAGCTTAAAGGTCCGGACAGGCGGCTATGGCTACACCTTC. Protein: CASSLKVRTGGYGYTF. The entire variable domain, with the rest obtained from reference TRBV7-3 and TRBJ1-2, is as follows: GAGVSQTPSNKVTEKGKYVELRCDPISGHTALYWYRQSLGQGPEFLIYFQGTGAADDSGLPNDRFFAVRPEGSVSTLKIQRTERGDSAVYLCASSLKVRTGGYGYTFGSGTRLTVV.

The rearrangement joins TRBV9 to TRBJ2-7; 12 nucleotides match TRBD2. V shed 4 bases, J shed 7 bases, and the junction held 9 bases outside the gene matches. Germline loops: CDR1 SGDLS, CDR2 YYNGEE. The CDR3 has 15 amino acids. CDR3 DNA sequence: TGTGCCAGCAGCCGTACTAGCGGGAGGAGGGAAGAGCAGTACTTC. Protein sequence: CASSRTSGRREEQYF. Complete variable domain (other parts from reference TRBV9 and TRBJ2-7): DSGVTQTPKHLITATGQRVTLRCSPRSGDLSVYWYQQSLDQGLQFLIQYYNGEERAKGNILERFSAQQFPDLHSELNLSSLELGDSALYFCASSRTSGRREEQYFGPGTRLTVT.

Comments on this clone: This specimen includes other DNA sequences encoding the same CDR3. The CDR3 DNA sequence: TGCGCCAGCAGCTTGGGTGGGACAGGGTCCTACGAGCAGTACTTC. It yields the protein CASSLGGTGSYEQYF. The chain uses TRBV5-1 and TRBJ2-7; 9 bases align to TRBD1. The CDR3 covers 15 residues. From germline, CDR1 is SGHRS and CDR2 YFSETQ. V lost 0 bases and J lost 1; bases outside the gene matches: 2.

V is TRBV7-9 and J is TRBJ1-1; D possibly corresponds to TRBD1 (5 bases). Trimming removed 4 bases at V and 7 bases at J, with 19 bases between. CDR3 length: 15 residues. Germline V CDR1 and CDR2: SEHNR, FQNEAQ (reference sequence). As DNA, the CDR3 is TGTGCCAGCAGCTCCGCCCGCGGCAGGGAAGGTGAAGCTTTCTTT. Protein: CASSSARGREGEAFF.

The rearrangement uses TRBV7-6 and TRBJ1-3; D ambiguous. V was trimmed by 5 bases and J by 0 bases, leaving 14 bases between them. Per germline, CDR1 SGHVS and CDR2 FNYEAQ. This CDR3 has 16 residues. CDR3 residues: CASSPGLLSSGNTIYF. The CDR3 DNA sequence: TGTGCCAGCAGCCCTGGGCTTTTGAGCTCTGGAAACACCATATATTTT.

The V call is TRBV29-1, the J call TRBJ1-4; no clear D. CDR1 and CDR2 from the germline V gene are SQVTM and ANQGSEA. There are 15 residues in the CDR3. The V end was cut by 4 bases, the J end by 7 bases, with 19 bases between. The DNA of the CDR3 is TGCAGCGTTGGCGGTTTCTCTACATCGGGTGAAAAACTGTTTTTT. Translation gives CSVGGFSTSGEKLFF. The variable domain in full, completed from reference TRBV29-1 and TRBJ1-4, reads SAVISQKPSRDICQRGTSLTIQCQVDSQVTMMFWYRQQPGQSLTLIATANQGSEATYESGFVIDKFPISRPNLTFSTLTVSNMSPEDSSIYLCSVGGFSTSGEKLFFGSGTQLSVL.

In nucleotides, the CDR3 is TGCGCCAGCAGCACAGGGCCAGGGGGAAACACCATATATTTT. Translated: CASSTGPGGNTIYF. The V gene is TRBV5-1, the J gene TRBJ1-3; TRBD1 is a possible D gene (6 bases). Germline-derived CDR1 and CDR2 are SGHRS and YFSETQ. V shed 4 bases and J shed 4 bases, with 12 bases lying between them. The CDR3 spans 14 residues.

The V and J genes are TRBV4-1 and TRBJ2-6; the D is unclear. The CDR3 spans 20 residues. With 0 bases removed from V and 2 bases from J, the gap between germline ends came to 20 bases. CDR1 is MGHRA, CDR2 YSYEKL, per germline. The CDR3: CASSQDLVAGRSPGANVLTF. The CDR3 DNA is TGCGCCAGCAGCCAAGATCTTGTAGCAGGACGTTCTCCTGGGGCCAACGTCCTGACTTTC.

This chain links TRBV18 with TRBJ2-1; 12 bases match TRBD2. Germline CDR1 reads KGHSH; CDR2 reads LQKENI. J gave up 8 bases and V 3 bases, and 5 bases lay outside the gene matches. The CDR3 runs to 15 residues. The CDR3 DNA is TGTGCCAGCTCACCTCGGGCTAGCGGGAGGGATGAGCAGTTCTTC. Translation: CASSPRASGRDEQFF.

The chain recombines TRBV5-8 with TRBJ1-2; a possible D gene is TRBD1 (5 bases). The CDR3 length is 13 residues. Trimming stripped 2 bases from V and 5 bases from J, with 10 bases between. Germline V lookup: CDR1 SGHTS, CDR2 YDEGEE. The CDR3 is CASSLGREYGYTF. The CDR3 DNA sequence: TGTGCCAGCAGCTTAGGCAGGGAATATGGCTACACCTTC.

This chain joins TRBV14 and TRBJ2-3; D possibly corresponds to TRBD2 (6 bases). The CDR3 is made up of 19 amino acids. V was shortened by 3 bases and J by 5 bases, with 27 bases between the two germline ends. Germline V gives CDR1 SGHDN, CDR2 FVKESK. The CDR3 reads CASSHSFAPIFWGLDTQYF. DNA for the CDR3: TGTGCCAGCAGCCATTCTTTCGCCCCCATTTTTTGGGGACTAGATACGCAGTATTTT.

This rearrangement joins TRBV19 to TRBJ1-5; 7 bases line up with TRBD1. Looked up from germline, CDR1 is LNHDA and CDR2 is SQIVND (reference sequence). Trimming cost V 7 bases and J 7 bases; bases outside gene matches: 7. CDR3 size: 13 residues. The CDR3 loop is CASNGQVGQPQHF. The CDR3 DNA reads TGTGCCAGTAACGGACAGGTCGGGCAGCCCCAGCATTTT.

The CDR3 sequence is CASSSDRNTGELFF. The CDR3, as DNA: TGTGCCAGCAGTTCAGACAGGAACACCGGGGAGCTGTTTTTT. This chain uses TRBV6-5 with TRBJ2-2; a weak D match, TRBD1 (5 bases). V gave up 4 bases and J gave up 1 base, with 7 bases separating them. From germline, CDR1 is MNHEY and CDR2 SVGAGI. This CDR3 is built from 14 residues.

The chain is built from TRBV7-7 and TRBJ2-1; the D gene could be TRBD1 or TRBD2 (5 bases each). The CDR3 contains 15 residues. V lost 5 bases, J lost 3 bases, and 14 bases lay in between. Germline V gene data show CDR1 as SSHAT and CDR2 as FNYEAQ (reference sequence). CDR3 in amino acids: CASSPPGTNYNEQFF. The CDR3 nucleotides are TGTGCCAGCAGCCCGCCCGGGACCAACTACAATGAGCAGTTCTTC.

The chain carries TRBV6-1 and TRBJ1-1, with D unclear. The CDR3 sequence is 16 residues long. V dropped 2 bases and J dropped 7 bases, with 20 bases sitting between them. Germline V gives CDR1 MNHNS, CDR2 SASEGT. The CDR3 spells CASSEPPLSGGIEAFF. The CDR3 DNA reads as TGTGCCAGCAGTGAACCGCCATTGTCTGGCGGGATTGAAGCTTTCTTT.

The V and J genes are TRBV3-1 (or the pseudogene TRBV3-2) and TRBJ1-2, with D unclear. V was pared by 1 base and J by 10 bases, with 16 bases between. This CDR3 comprises 14 residues. Germline CDR1 reads LGHDT; CDR2 reads YNNKEL (reference sequence). This CDR3 reads CASSQGPAAVAYTF. In DNA form, the CDR3 reads TGTGCCAGCAGCCAAGGGCCCGCGGCGGTGGCCTACACCTTC.

The sample holds a few counts of this clone. Written as DNA, the CDR3 is TGTGCCAGCGGTAAGGGACAGGGGGTAGAGACCCAGTACTTC. Protein product: CASGKGQGVETQYF. The V call is TRBV9, the J call TRBJ2-5; 11 bases are shared with TRBD1. The germline CDR1 and CDR2 sequences are SGDLS and YYNGEE. The CDR3 consists of 14 residues. The V segment lost 7 bases and the J segment 4 bases; nucleotides outside the gene matches: 6.

The CDR3 reads CASSEFPTDTQYF. DNA of the CDR3: TGTGCCAGCAGTGAATTTCCCACAGATACGCAGTATTTT. The chain employs TRBV25-1 and TRBJ2-3, with D uncertain. Germline V gene lookup returns CDR1 MGHDK and CDR2 SYGVNS. This CDR3 region has 13 residues. V dropped 1 base and J dropped 2 bases, with 4 bases sitting between them.

The genes are TRBV5-1 and TRBJ1-2; possible D gene TRBD1, 6 bases. Germline lookup yields CDR1 SGHRS and CDR2 YFSETQ. The CDR3 covers 14 residues. Deletions cut 0 bases from V and 6 bases from J, with 12 bases between. CDR3: CASSLEGGPNGYTF. Here the CDR3 DNA reads TGCGCCAGCAGCTTGGAGGGGGGGCCCAATGGCTACACCTTC.

This clone appeared a single time. This chain links TRBV19 with TRBJ2-3; the match to TRBD2 covers 13 bases. The V segment lost 6 bases and the J segment 5 bases; nucleotides outside the gene matches: 8. CDR1 is LNHDA, CDR2 SQIVND, per germline (reference sequence). This CDR3 has 16 amino acids. The DNA for the CDR3 is TGTGCCAGTAGCGGGCGGGGACTAGCGGGACGAGATACGCAGTATTTT. Translation gives CASSGRGLAGRDTQYF.